This T cell receptor (beta chain) was captured by sequencing in a study of beta chain features in type 1 diabetes. Looking at the study overall: Age and gender were similar between patients and healthy donors, as were cell yields. Study conclusions and caveats: Among type 1 diabetes patients, VDJ junctions had fewer insertions and more deletions.

Deletions cut 2 bases from V and 0 bases from J, with 14 bases between. Per the germline V gene, CDR1 is MDHEN and CDR2 is SYDVKM. The CDR3 runs 17 residues. Investigators reverse transcribed all isolated RNA, so they sequenced expressed TCRB transcripts. Samples of naive, central memory and regulatory T cells yielded a mean of around 3.7 million reads. Method: immunoSEQ multiplex PCR; TCRdb's copy keeps in-frame clones and lacks some. Here the sample spans about 140,000 clones, 6.5% to 8.5% being singletons. All sorted populations exceeded 95% purity. In the case of this clone: The antigen is unknown.

The sequence came from a woman in her 30s in good health. The chain is built from TRBV28 and TRBJ2-4; tentatively, D is TRBD1 (5 bases). Sequenced: central memory CD4+ T cells from blood. DNA for the CDR3: TGTGCCAGCAGTTTAGGATCAGGGATTGAAGCCAAAAACATTCAGTACTTC. It yields the protein CASSLGSGIEAKNIQYF. Full variable domain (missing parts from reference TRBV28 and TRBJ2-4): DVKVTQSSRYLVKRTGEKVFLECVQDMDHENMFWYRQDPGLGLRLIYFSYDVKMKEKGDIPEGYSVSREKKERFSLILESASTNQTSMYLCASSLGSGIEAKNIQYFGAGTRLSVL.